The clone carrying this T cell receptor (beta chain) turned up a few times. The antigen is not known. The data belong to a study of CD8 T cells in ankylosing spondylitis. Overall study results and limits: For ankylosing spondylitis blood, a TCR beta motif of 7 to 9 highly homologous variants appeared characteristic. Clones linked to disease, bearing a CD8+ phenotype, were relatively rare in peripheral blood. Reports say disease-linked clones showed up significantly more in matched ankylosing spondylitis synovial fluid.

Quantitative 5'-RACE with molecular barcodes generated TCR beta libraries. From the 5' RACE reads, TCRdb called clonotypes with MiXCR, one entry per CDR3 protein. The data show approximately 240,000 distinct CDR3 sequences, roughly a quarter seen once. V gave up 0 bases and J gave up 5 bases, with 25 bases separating them. The germline V gene has CDR1 LNHNV and CDR2 YYDKDF (reference sequence). This CDR3 spans 19 amino acids. The clonotype comes from a male donor with ankylosing spondylitis or in good health (not recorded which). The J gene is TRBJ2-5, the V gene TRBV15, with D possibly matching TRBD2 (6 bases). Sequencing input: blood, either unsorted or a sorted T cell fraction (not recorded which). This CDR3 reads CATSRDRVYERASRETQYF. The CDR3, as DNA: TGTGCCACCAGCAGAGATCGGGTATATGAGCGGGCCAGCAGGGAGACCCAGTACTTC.